A single sample is the source of the 25 T cell receptor beta chains below, sequenced in a study of response to subunit inactivated influenza vaccine. MiXCR, run by TCRdb on the RT-PCR reads, gives a single entry per CDR3 protein. The profile shows 300,000 to 350,000 distinct CDR3 sequences, about a fifth of them singletons. The specimen was PBMCs from blood, collected about 20 months after vaccination. Every receptor here comes from a man between 50 and 75 years old who received an inactivated influenza vaccine.

This clonotype was seen only a few times. The rearrangement links TRBV28 to TRBJ2-1; the match to TRBD2 covers 7 bases. Germline lookup yields CDR1 MDHEN and CDR2 SYDVKM. The CDR3 covers 15 residues. J gave up 5 bases and V 6 bases, and 10 bases lay outside the gene matches. The CDR3 nucleotides read TGTGCCAGCAGCCCCGTCTGGGCGGGAGACAATGAGCAGTTCTTC. Its protein product is CASSPVWAGDNEQFF.

The rearrangement joins TRBV12-3 or TRBV12-4 to TRBJ1-2; possibly TRBD1 for D (5 bases). Trimming cost V 3 bases and J 6 bases, with 11 bases left between them. The CDR3 has 13 residues. For the CDR3, the DNA is TGTGCCAGCAGTTTTATGGCAGGGAATGGCTACACCTTC. It translates to CASSFMAGNGYTF.

This clonotype appeared a few times. The rearrangement uses TRBV28 and TRBJ2-1; D possibly corresponds to TRBD2 (7 bases). The germline V gene has CDR1 MDHEN and CDR2 SYDVKM. CDR3 length equals 15 residues. Trimming removed 6 bases from V and 7 bases from J, with 19 bases in between. The CDR3 reads CASSLEGGAWNEQFF. In DNA, the CDR3 is TGTGCCAGCAGCCTCGAGGGGGGGGCCTGGAATGAGCAGTTCTTC.

This rearrangement joins TRBV5-6 to TRBJ2-1; 7 bases are a match to TRBD1. The CDR3 loop spans 17 amino acids. Germline CDR1 SGHDT, CDR2 YYEEEE. Trimming removed 0 bases from V and 3 bases from J; junction bases left unmatched: 9. CDR3 DNA: TGTGCCAGCAGCTTGGGGGAGACGACAGGGTACTACAATGAGCAGTTCTTC. Protein product: CASSLGETTGYYNEQFF.

The rearrangement uses TRBV12-3 or TRBV12-4 and TRBJ1-1; the D is unclear. V lost 5 bases and J 4 bases, leaving 11 bases between the germline ends. The CDR3 spans 13 residues. CDR3: CASSTKRSTEAFF. The CDR3 region has the DNA TGTGCCAGCAGTACCAAGAGGAGCACTGAAGCTTTCTTT.

The gene calls are TRBV29-1 and TRBJ1-1, with no clear D. This CDR3 contains 11 residues. CDR1 and CDR2 from the germline V gene are SQVTM and ANQGSEA. V lost 8 bases and J lost 5, with 12 bases in between. The CDR3 spells CSSPLGTEAFF. CDR3 in DNA: TGCAGCTCCCCGCTCGGGACTGAAGCTTTCTTT.

V is TRBV4-1 and J is TRBJ2-1; 7 bases fit TRBD1. With 4 bases clipped from V and 8 bases from J, the junction kept 11 bases outside the gene matches. In germline, CDR1 is MGHRA, CDR2 YSYEKL. The CDR3 is 15 amino acids. CDR3: CASSLRNRGEDEQFF. The DNA of the CDR3 is TGCGCCAGCAGCCTAAGAAACAGGGGAGAAGATGAGCAGTTCTTC.

The table lists this clonotype with a few counts. V and J are TRBV14 and TRBJ2-7; D may correspond to TRBD1 or TRBD2 (5 bases each). Trimming cost V 2 bases and J 4 bases, with 9 bases left between them. This CDR3 is 13 amino acids long. CDR1 and CDR2 (germline): SGHDN, FVKESK. The CDR3 DNA reads as TGTGCCAGCAGCCAACCCGGGGCGTACGAGCAGTACTTC. Translated, it gives CASSQPGAYEQYF.

The chain employs TRBV13 and TRBJ2-5; either TRBD1 or TRBD2 may fit D (6 bases each). The CDR3 covers 14 residues. Germline CDR1 reads PRHDT; CDR2 reads FYEKMQ (reference sequence). The V gene lost 5 bases and the J gene lost 4 bases, with 14 bases spanning the gap. In nucleotides, the CDR3 is TGTGCCAGCAGCCCCCGGGGGCTTCGAGAGACCCAGTACTTC. It is translated as CASSPRGLRETQYF.

The chain couples TRBV9 to TRBJ2-5; TRBD1 matches at 7 bases. Trimming cost V 0 bases and J 6 bases; bases outside gene matches: 5. The germline CDR1 and CDR2 sequences are SGDLS and YYNGEE. This CDR3 contains 14 residues. The CDR3 DNA sequence: TGTGCCAGCAGCGTAGGACAGGGACAGCAGACCCAGTACTTC. Translation gives CASSVGQGQQTQYF.

The chain links TRBV11-3 to TRBJ2-3; D might be TRBD2 (6 bases). CDR1 and CDR2 (germline): SGHNT, YENEEA. This CDR3 is 12 amino acids long. The V and J ends lost 6 bases and 5 bases respectively, with 9 bases between them. CDR3 loop: CASRVRGDTQYF. Here the CDR3 DNA reads TGTGCCAGCAGGGTGCGGGGAGATACGCAGTATTTT.

This clonotype was seen repeatedly, ten times or more. The chain is built from TRBV23-1 and TRBJ2-3, with D perhaps matching TRBD1 or TRBD2 (5 bases each). TRBV23-1 belongs to the ORF category, with a function that is uncertain. This CDR3 comprises 18 residues. V was clipped by 0 bases and J by 1 base, with 17 bases between them. The CDR3 spells CASSQSYFRVRGTDTQYF. The CDR3, as DNA: TGCGCCAGCAGTCAATCCTATTTCAGGGTGCGGGGCACAGATACGCAGTATTTT.

The chain is built from TRBV5-1 and TRBJ2-1; D is ambiguous. This CDR3 is 15 amino acids long. Germline CDR1 reads SGHRS; CDR2 reads YFSETQ. Trimming shortened V by 0 bases and J by 1 base, and 8 bases separated the two germline ends. This chain's CDR3 is CASSLASESYNEQFF. The CDR3 bases are TGCGCCAGCAGCTTGGCAAGCGAGTCCTACAATGAGCAGTTCTTC.

There are many counts of this clonotype. The chain carries TRBV12-3 or TRBV12-4 and TRBJ1-4; 9 positions match TRBD1. The CDR3 is made up of 14 amino acids. V lost 2 bases and J lost 6; bases outside the gene matches: 1. The CDR3 DNA sequence: TGTGCCAGCAGTTTAAGGACAGGGGATGAAAAACTGTTTTTT. This encodes CASSLRTGDEKLFF.

This clonotype occurred once. The chain links TRBV4-2 to TRBJ2-7; TRBD2 is a possible D gene (5 bases). The length of the CDR3 is 14 residues. Germline-derived CDR1 and CDR2 are LGHNA and YNFKEQ. Trimming shortened V by 0 bases and J by 7 bases, and 13 bases separated the two germline ends. This chain's CDR3 is CASSQDLQDSEQYF. As DNA, the CDR3 is TGTGCCAGCAGCCAAGATTTGCAGGACTCGGAGCAGTACTTC.

This clonotype was recorded a few times. The V and J genes are TRBV29-1 and TRBJ1-2; D is perhaps TRBD1 (5 bases). This CDR3 comprises 15 residues. V was pared by 5 bases and J by 2 bases, with 18 bases between. Germline CDR1 SQVTM, CDR2 ANQGSEA. The CDR3 nucleotides read TGCAGCGTTTCAATGCGGACACGGATAAACTATGGCTACACCTTC. It specifies CSVSMRTRINYGYTF.

The chain couples TRBV23-1 to TRBJ1-1, with D possibly TRBD1 on 6 matching bases. TRBV23-1 is placed among ORFs of uncertain function. V was shortened by 4 bases and J by 1 base, with 19 bases between the two germline ends. This CDR3 contains 17 residues. The CDR3 loop is CASSPSLWRQANTEAFF. Written as DNA, the CDR3 is TGCGCCAGCAGTCCCTCCCTTTGGAGACAGGCGAACACTGAAGCTTTCTTT.

This clonotype was observed a few times. The chain uses TRBV7-9 and TRBJ2-1, with 9 bases fitting TRBD2. The germline CDR1 and CDR2 sequences are SEHNR and FQNEAQ (reference sequence). Trimming took 7 bases from V and 8 from J; bases not matched to a gene: 9. This CDR3 has 14 amino acids. Here the CDR3 DNA reads TGTGCCAGCACCATAGCGGGAGTTGTCGATGAGCAGTTCTTC. This gives the protein CASTIAGVVDEQFF.

This clonotype was seen a handful of times. One end of the junction varies from germline; a read error may be responsible. The V and J genes are TRBV25-1 and TRBJ1-1; D gene ambiguous. The CDR3 sequence is 15 residues long. CDR1 is MGHDK, CDR2 SYGVNS, per germline. The DNA for the CDR3 is TGTGCCAGCAGTGAATCCGCAGGCAGGAACATTGAAGCTTTCTTT. This codes for CASSESAGRNIEAFF.

V and J are TRBV6-2 or TRBV6-3 and TRBJ1-1; a possible D gene is TRBD1 (5 bases). Per germline, CDR1 MNHEY and CDR2 SVGEGT. Trimming pared 7 bases from V and 4 bases from J, leaving 22 bases between. The CDR3 has 16 amino acids. The CDR3 loop is CASNHIGGARSTEAFF. CDR3 coding DNA: TGTGCCAGCAACCATATCGGGGGAGCTCGGTCCACTGAAGCTTTCTTT.

A few counts support this clonotype. The rearrangement links TRBV20-1 to TRBJ1-1, with D uncertain. Per the germline V gene, CDR1 is DFQATT and CDR2 is SNEGSKA (reference sequence). V was pared by 3 bases and J by 1 base, with 12 bases between. The CDR3 is 14 amino acids. As DNA, the CDR3 is TGCAGTGCTAGGCTCAGGAGATCGAACACTGAAGCTTTCTTT. Translated: CSARLRRSNTEAFF.

The CDR3: CASSYVSGSYEQYF. The CDR3 region has the DNA TGTGCCAGCAGTTACGTTAGCGGGAGTTACGAGCAGTACTTC. The chain has TRBV6-5 and TRBJ2-7; 9 bases agree with TRBD2. Germline-derived CDR1 and CDR2 are MNHEY and SVGAGI. This CDR3 has 14 amino acids. V lost 2 bases, J lost 4 bases, and 3 bases stayed unmatched.

The V call is TRBV11-1, the J call TRBJ1-1, with 7 bases aligning to TRBD1. Germline V CDR1 and CDR2: SGHAT, FQDESV (reference sequence). After removal of 4 bases from V and 5 bases from J, the junction contained 10 bases not matched to a gene. The CDR3 loop spans 15 amino acids. This CDR3 is CASSSDYRGSTEAFF. DNA for the CDR3: TGTGCCAGCAGCTCGGATTACAGGGGAAGTACTGAAGCTTTCTTT.

V gene TRBV4-3 combines with J gene TRBJ2-7; 7 bases match TRBD2. Germline trimming cut 0 bases from V and 5 bases from J; bases unmatched to any gene: 7. CDR1 and CDR2 (germline): LGHNA, YSLEER. The CDR3 is made up of 15 amino acids. The CDR3 region has the DNA TGCGCCAGCAGCCAAGATAGACTAGCTGATAACGAGCAGTACTTC. Translation: CASSQDRLADNEQYF.

This clonotype came up a few times. V gene TRBV9 combines with J gene TRBJ1-1, with 7 positions matching TRBD1. The junction had 15 bases not matched to a gene; V was cut back by 4 bases and J by 6 bases. Germline-derived CDR1 and CDR2 are SGDLS and YYNGEE. The CDR3 has 16 residues. CDR3 amino acids: CASSPEGTARLSEAFF. In nucleotides, the CDR3 is TGTGCCAGCAGCCCCGAGGGGACAGCTCGACTTTCTGAAGCTTTCTTT.